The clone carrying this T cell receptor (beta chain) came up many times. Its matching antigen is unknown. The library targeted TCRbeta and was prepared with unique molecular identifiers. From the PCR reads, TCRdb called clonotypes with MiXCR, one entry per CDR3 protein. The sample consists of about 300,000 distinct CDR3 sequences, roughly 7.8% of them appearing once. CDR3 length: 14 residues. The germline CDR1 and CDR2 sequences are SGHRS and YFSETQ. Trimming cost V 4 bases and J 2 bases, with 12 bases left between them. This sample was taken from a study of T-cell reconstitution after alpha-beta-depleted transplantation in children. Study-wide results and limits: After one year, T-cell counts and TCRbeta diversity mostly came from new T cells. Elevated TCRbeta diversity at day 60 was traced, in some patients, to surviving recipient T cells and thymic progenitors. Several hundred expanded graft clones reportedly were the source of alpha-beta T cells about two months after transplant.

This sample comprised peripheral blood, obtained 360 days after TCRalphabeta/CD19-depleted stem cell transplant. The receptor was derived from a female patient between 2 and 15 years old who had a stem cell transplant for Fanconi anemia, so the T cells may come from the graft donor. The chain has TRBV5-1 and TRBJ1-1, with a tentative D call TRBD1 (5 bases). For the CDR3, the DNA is TGCGCCAGCAGCCCGAACAGGTTAAACACTGAAGCTTTCTTT. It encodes CASSPNRLNTEAFF.